This TCR beta chain was profiled in a study of beta chain features in type 1 diabetes. Germline V CDR1 and CDR2: SEHNR, FQNEAQ (reference sequence). V lost 5 bases, J lost 1 base, and 14 bases lay in between. The CDR3 covers 15 residues. Reverse transcription of all isolated RNA meant that expressed TCRB transcripts were sequenced. Only in-frame clones appear in the TCRdb table, and some are missing; sequencing was by immunoSEQ multiplex PCR. Seen here are about 150,000 clones, roughly 8% observed once, and the top ten hold about 0.9%. This clone was counted between two and nine times. Its antigen is currently unknown. Whole-study findings and limits: VDJ junctions from patients with type 1 diabetes contained fewer insertions and more deletions. Moderate yet significant TCRB CDR3 shortening was seen in Type 1 diabetes patients in all four CD4+ subsets.

The sequence was collected from a middle-aged woman with type 1 diabetes. Input material: central memory CD4+ T cells from blood. This sequence joins TRBV7-9 and TRBJ1-1; possible D gene TRBD1, 6 bases. The CDR3 nucleotides are TGTGCCAGCAGCGCCGGACAGACCTCGAACACTGAAGCTTTCTTT. Its translation is CASSAGQTSNTEAFF. The full variable domain, with the rest looked up from reference TRBV7-9 and TRBJ1-1, is DTGVSQNPRHKITKRGQNVTFRCDPISEHNRLYWYRQTLGQGPEFLTYFQNEAQLEKSRLLSDRFSAERPKGSFSTLEIQRTEQGDSAMYLCASSAGQTSNTEAFFGQGTRLTVV.